This T cell receptor (beta chain) was identified during a study of T cells after yellow fever vaccination. There are 13 residues in the CDR3. Germline-derived CDR1 and CDR2 are MGHRA and YSYEKL. The V gene lost 3 bases and the J gene lost 1 base, with 6 bases spanning the gap. TCRdb analysed the 5' RACE reads with MiXCR anew, one entry per CDR3 protein. In the table there are approximately 74,000 distinct CDR3 sequences, roughly 6.9% of which are singletons. The chain recombines TRBV4-1 with TRBJ1-1, with unresolved D. Sequencing used CD8+ T cells sorted from PBMCs, obtained less than 6 days after the first yellow fever vaccination. The origin of this receptor is a man aged 18 to 29 who received the YFV17D yellow fever vaccine. Written as DNA, the CDR3 is TGCGCCAGCAGCCATAACAAGAACACTGAAGCTTTCTTT. It translates to CASSHNKNTEAFF.